Following are 13 T cell receptor beta chains from one sample sequenced in a study of T cells in women clearing cervical HPV infection. The data were produced by immunoSEQ multiplex PCR, yet TCRdb's version contains in-frame clones alone and is incomplete. This sample contains about 20,000 clones. The sample taken for sequencing was blood buffy coat. These receptors all come from a woman between 18 and 69 years old with a cervical HPV16 infection that either progressed to CIN3+ or cleared (not recorded which).

For this clone: The read halts 3 residues ahead of the CDR3 end, with the missing end drawn from the germline J gene. This chain joins TRBV7-9 and TRBJ2-4; D is uncertain. This CDR3 is built from 10 residues. Germline CDR1 SEHNR, CDR2 FQNEAQ (reference sequence). CDR3 loop: CASSLNGQYF. The covered CDR3 bases are TGTGCCAGCAGCCTAAATGGT.

As for this clone: With the read ending 3 residues before the CDR3 end, the germline J gene is used to fill in that end. This chain uses TRBV29-1 with TRBJ2-2; TRBD2 agrees at 12 bases. V shed 4 bases and J 5 bases; nucleotides not matched to a gene: 5. The CDR3 runs to 15 residues. Per germline, CDR1 SQVTM and CDR2 ANQGSEA. The CDR3 here is CSVAKTSGGTGELFF. CDR3 DNA (partial): TGCAGCGTTGCAAAGACTAGCGGGGGAACCGGGGAG.

The CDR3: CAISQGQDSNQPQHF. The covered CDR3 bases are TGTGCCATCAGTCAGGGACAGGATAGCAATCAGCCC. The V gene is TRBV10-3, the J gene TRBJ1-5, with 8 bases identical to TRBD1. The read terminates 3 residues ahead of where the CDR3 ends, so the germline J gene completes it. The CDR3 runs 15 residues. Trimming took 5 bases from V and 0 from J; bases not matched to a gene: 3. CDR1 is ENHRY and CDR2 is SYGVKD in the germline V gene.

For this clone: From the germline J gene comes the end of the CDR3, since the read stops 3 residues before it. The V gene is TRBV2, the J gene TRBJ1-6; 8 bases match TRBD1. In germline, CDR1 is SNHLY, CDR2 FYNNEI. The V gene end was trimmed by 6 bases and the J gene end by 3 bases; junction bases not matched to a gene: 7. The CDR3 is made up of 16 amino acids. The sequenced part of the CDR3 DNA is TGTGCCAGCAGGGACAGGGTGGCGGTCTATAATTCACCC. Amino acids: CASRDRVAVYNSP. The full CDR3 is CASRDRVAVYNSPLHF.

As for this clone: The read falls 3 residues short of the CDR3 end, and the missing part is taken from the germline J gene. The J gene is TRBJ1-1, the V gene TRBV18; 8 nucleotides line up with TRBD1. This CDR3 spans 13 amino acids. Per the germline V gene, CDR1 is KGHSH and CDR2 is LQKENI. CDR3 DNA (partial): TGTGCCAGCTCAAGCCGAACAGGGGGAGGA. Protein product: CASSSRTGGG. The CDR3 in full is CASSSRTGGGAFF.

Turning to this clone: The read halts 3 residues ahead of the CDR3 end, with the missing end drawn from the germline J gene. The chain has TRBV2 and TRBJ2-1; D not certain. The CDR3 extends over 10 amino acids. V was clipped by 8 bases and J by 4 bases, with 3 bases between them. CDR1 is SNHLY, CDR2 FYNNEI, per germline. CDR3 DNA (partial): TGTGCCAGCTATTACAATGAG. Translation: CASYYNE. The whole CDR3 sequence is CASYYNEQFF.

The part of the CDR3 DNA that was read is TGTGCCAGCAGTCCCCTAGCGGGGGCCAAAGAGACG. Translated, it gives CASSPLAGAKET. The full CDR3 protein reads CASSPLAGAKETQYF. The V call is TRBV13, the J call TRBJ2-3; TRBD2 matches at 10 bases. The read terminates 3 residues before the CDR3 end, so the remaining end is supplied by the germline J gene. Germline CDR1 and CDR2: PRHDT and FYEKMQ (reference sequence). CDR3 length: 15 amino acids.

Remarks on this clone: The CDR3 end falls 3 residues outside the read, so it is completed with the germline J gene. The V gene is TRBV19, the J gene TRBJ2-2; 8 bases match TRBD2. The CDR3 is 15 residues long. Germline V gene lookup returns CDR1 LNHDA and CDR2 SQIVND (reference sequence). V lost 3 bases and J lost 5; bases outside the gene matches: 5. CDR3 bases read: TGTGCCAGTAGTATGATAAGCGGGAGTACCGGGGAG. Encoded protein: CASSMISGSTGE. The full CDR3 is CASSMISGSTGELFF. Supplemented by reference TRBV19 and TRBJ2-2, the full variable domain reads DGGITQSPKYLFRKEGQNVTLSCEQNLNHDAMYWYRQDPGQGLRLIYYSQIVNDFQKGDIAEGYSVSREKKESFPLTVTSAQKNPTAFYLCASSMISGSTGELFFGEGSRLTVL.

As to this clone: Coverage ceases 3 residues before the CDR3 finishes, and the germline J gene fills in the end. The chain carries TRBV5-1 and TRBJ2-2; 10 bases are a match to TRBD2. The CDR3 covers 16 residues. Germline values: CDR1 SGHRS, CDR2 YFSETQ. The J segment lost 9 bases and the V segment lost 4 bases, leaving 12 bases of the junction unmatched. CDR3 amino acids: CASSPWTSGIGRELFF. CDR3 DNA (partial): TGCGCCAGCAGCCCCTGGACTAGCGGAATAGGCCGGGAG.

Comments on this clone: Sequencing ends 3 residues short of the CDR3 end; the germline J gene provides the rest. The rearrangement uses TRBV2 and TRBJ1-2; 8 nucleotides line up with TRBD1. The ends lost 9 bases at V and 3 bases at J; junction bases unmatched: 6. Germline V gene sequence: CDR1 SNHLY, CDR2 FYNNEI. The CDR3 totals 13 residues. The DNA read from the CDR3 is TGTGCCAGTAAGGACAGGGAGGACTATGGC. Protein: CASKDREDYG. The whole CDR3 region reads CASKDREDYGYTF.

Regarding this clone: The read stops 3 residues short of the end of the CDR3; the missing end is completed from the germline J gene. This chain joins TRBV2 and TRBJ1-3, with D tentatively TRBD1 (5 bases). The CDR3 spans 14 residues. V was cut by 3 bases and J by 2 bases, with 8 bases left in between. Per germline, CDR1 SNHLY and CDR2 FYNNEI. The covered CDR3 bases are TGTGCCAGCAGTGATAGGGGTCCTGGAAACACC. This codes for CASSDRGPGNT. The whole CDR3 protein reads CASSDRGPGNTIYF.

The part of the CDR3 DNA that was read is TGCGCCAGCAGCCCTAGCGGGAACACCGGGGAG. Translating gives CASSPSGNTGE. The CDR3 reads in full as CASSPSGNTGELFF. This sequence joins TRBV5-1 and TRBJ2-2; 7 nucleotides agree with TRBD2. The sequenced fragment ends 3 residues before the CDR3 boundary, so the rest is inferred from the germline J gene. This CDR3 is built from 14 residues. The junction had 1 base not matched to a gene; V was cut back by 4 bases and J by 1 base. Germline V gene sequence: CDR1 SGHRS, CDR2 YFSETQ.

In the case of this clone: The CDR3 end is not reached by the read, which stops 3 residues before it; the germline J gene fills it in. The rearrangement uses TRBV7-6 and TRBJ2-1; D uncertain. This CDR3 contains 12 residues. Germline V gene data show CDR1 as SGHVS and CDR2 as FNYEAQ. Deletions cut 0 bases from V and 8 bases from J, with 5 bases between. The covered CDR3 bases are TGTGCCAGCAGCTTAGCGCCGGATGAG. Protein sequence: CASSLAPDE. In full, the CDR3 is CASSLAPDEQFF.